The clone carrying this T cell receptor (beta chain) counts as medium-sized. Its target is not known. TRBV12-4/TRBJ1-2 clonotypes were amplified with adaptor-ligated barcode primers. TCRdb processed the multiplex PCR reads anew with MiXCR; each CDR3 protein has one entry. The sample has around 800 distinct CDR3 sequences; about 13% are singletons. Trimming took off 1 base at V and 6 bases at J, with 9 bases between the two ends. This CDR3 is 13 amino acids long. Purified naive CD4+ T cells were depleted of CD25+ Tregs. Broader study findings: Tumor memory CD4+ T cell TCR gene usage clustered with blood and lymph node memory CD4+ cells and lymph node naive CD4+ cells.

The receptor's source is a female donor with breast cancer. The genes are TRBV12-3 or TRBV12-4 and TRBJ1-2; the D is unclear. The sequenced material came from naive CD4+ T cells sorted from blood. Stated subset: naive CD4+ T cells, CD4+CD45RA+CD25-. The DNA for the CDR3 is TGTGCCAGCAGTTTAGACGACGAGGATGGCTACACCTTC. Its protein is CASSLDDEDGYTF.